This TCR beta chain stems from a study of T cell responses to AZD1222 COVID-19 vaccine. Study as a whole: Second-dose schedules of about 4 or about 12 weeks were combined.

Germline V gene data show CDR1 as SGHDN and CDR2 as FVKESK. V gave up 0 bases and J gave up 5 bases, with 7 bases separating them. This CDR3 comprises 13 residues. Only one count was recorded for this clone. The target antigen is unknown. Study-wide results and caveats: It should be noted that donors were predominantly white British and more often female, and clonal diversity was possibly underestimated. Unmutated variant regions are reportedly the target of nearly half of TCRs that are spike-specific. Among vaccine-associated CD4 TCRs, coverage spanned spike, with dominance at 160-218 and 743-854.

The data were produced by immunoSEQ multiplex PCR, yet TCRdb's version contains in-frame clones alone and is incomplete. Seen here are some 61,000 clones, 87% observed once, and the top ten hold around a sixth. Material: peripheral blood, obtained on day 0 of AZD1222 vaccination. The receptor was derived from an adult in good health. The genes are TRBV14 and TRBJ2-5; D is unclear. CDR3 region: CASSQEWSETQYF. CDR3 sequence (DNA): TGTGCCAGCAGCCAAGAGTGGTCGGAGACCCAGTACTTC.